This is a list of T cell receptor beta chains from one sample in a study of T cell responses to AZD1222 COVID-19 vaccine. The repertoire was sequenced with immunoSEQ multiplex PCR; TCRdb's copy has only in-frame clones and lacks some. Among 60,000 to 95,000 clones listed, 87% were seen once. The specimen was peripheral blood, collected 28 days after the second AZD1222 dose. All receptors derive from an adult who received the AZD1222 COVID-19 vaccine. The CDR3 runs from the conserved cysteine through the conserved F or W. The order of the fields is CDR3 DNA, CDR3 protein, D gene, clone size, J gene, V gene. A D gene is named only where the DNA matches it firmly. Expanded clones get a size class; other rows say once, few or many, or leave the size out.

CDR3 DNA: TGTGCCAGCAGCCAAGGGGTTGGCAATCAGCCCCAGCATTTT; CDR3 protein: CASSQGVGNQPQHF; D gene: NA; clone size: NA; J gene: TRBJ1-5; V gene: TRBV5-5
CDR3 DNA: TGTGCCAGTAGCACTCGAAAGGACAGCCTTGAAGCTTTCTTT; CDR3 protein: CASSTRKDSLEAFF; D gene: NA; clone size: NA; J gene: TRBJ1-1; V gene: TRBV19
CDR3 DNA: TGTGCCAGCAGTACCCCGGGGGGCGGGAATCAGCCCCAGCATTTT; CDR3 protein: CASSTPGGGNQPQHF; D gene: NA; clone size: NA; J gene: TRBJ1-5; V gene: TRBV2
CDR3 DNA: TGTGCCAGTAGTGGGACAGTTCCAGATATTACGTGGGATACGCAGTATTTT; CDR3 protein: CASSGTVPDITWDTQYF; D gene: TRBD1; clone size: NA; J gene: TRBJ2-3; V gene: TRBV19
CDR3 DNA: TGTGCCAGTAGTAGTGTAGCGGGGGGTTCCTACGAGCAGTACTTC; CDR3 protein: CASSSVAGGSYEQYF; D gene: TRBD2; clone size: NA; J gene: TRBJ2-7; V gene: TRBV19
CDR3 DNA: TGTGCCAGCAGTCGGACTAGCGGGGGGGTTCACAATGAGCAGTTCTTC; CDR3 protein: CASSRTSGGVHNEQFF; D gene: TRBD2; clone size: NA; J gene: TRBJ2-1; V gene: TRBV14
CDR3 DNA: TGTGCCAGCAGTGAAATAGTGGTGGGGGCAGCAAGAACCGGGGAGCTGTTTTTT; CDR3 protein: CASSEIVVGAARTGELFF; D gene: NA; clone size: NA; J gene: TRBJ2-2; V gene: TRBV2
CDR3 DNA: TGTGCCATCAGTGAGTCGGAGGGCGGCTACACCTTC; CDR3 protein: CAISESEGGYTF; D gene: NA; clone size: NA; J gene: TRBJ1-2; V gene: TRBV10-3
CDR3 DNA: TGTGCCAGCAGCCTTACTGGCGAGGACACCGGGGAGCTGTTTTTT; CDR3 protein: CASSLTGEDTGELFF; D gene: NA; clone size: NA; J gene: TRBJ2-2; V gene: TRBV7-3
CDR3 DNA: TGCGCCAGCAGCCCAGCGGTGACCGGGGAGCTGTTTTTT; CDR3 protein: CASSPAVTGELFF; D gene: NA; clone size: NA; J gene: TRBJ2-2; V gene: TRBV5-1
CDR3 DNA: TGTGCCGGTTCGACAGGGGGCGATCGGGCCCAGCATTTT; CDR3 protein: CAGSTGGDRAQHF; D gene: TRBD1; clone size: few; J gene: TRBJ1-5; V gene: TRBV2
CDR3 DNA: TGTGCCAGCAGCCCGGGACAGGGGAATCAGCCCCAGCATTTT; CDR3 protein: CASSPGQGNQPQHF; D gene: TRBD1; clone size: NA; J gene: TRBJ1-5; V gene: TRBV7-2
CDR3 DNA: TGTGCCAGTAGTATATTTATAGTAGACACAGATACGCAGTATTTT; CDR3 protein: CASSIFIVDTDTQYF; D gene: NA; clone size: NA; J gene: TRBJ2-3; V gene: TRBV19
CDR3 DNA: TGTGCCAGCGGCCGAATTCCCGGAGCAGCTAACTATGGCTACACCTTC; CDR3 protein: CASGRIPGAANYGYTF; D gene: NA; clone size: NA; J gene: TRBJ1-2; V gene: TRBV6-2/TRBV6-3
CDR3 DNA: TGTGCCAGCAGTTTATTAGTGGAATCCTACGAGCAGTACTTC; CDR3 protein: CASSLLVESYEQYF; D gene: NA; clone size: NA; J gene: TRBJ2-7; V gene: TRBV28
CDR3 DNA: TGCAGTGCTAGCGACACCGGGGAGCTGTTTTTT; CDR3 protein: CSASDTGELFF; D gene: NA; clone size: NA; J gene: TRBJ2-2; V gene: TRBV20-1
CDR3 DNA: TGCGCCAGCAGCCTGGGGACACCAAGCACAGATACGCAGTATTTT; CDR3 protein: CASSLGTPSTDTQYF; D gene: NA; clone size: NA; J gene: TRBJ2-3; V gene: TRBV5-1
CDR3 DNA: TGCGCCAGCAGTCCTCCCCCAGGGCAAGCTTTCTTT; CDR3 protein: CASSPPPGQAFF; D gene: NA; clone size: NA; J gene: TRBJ1-1; V gene: TRBV23-1
CDR3 DNA: TGTGCCAGCAGCTTAGTCGGGGGCTTGGGGCAAGAGACCCAGTACTTC; CDR3 protein: CASSLVGGLGQETQYF; D gene: NA; clone size: NA; J gene: TRBJ2-5; V gene: TRBV7-3
CDR3 DNA: TGCAGCGGGATGAGTTTAACGGGGAACACTGAAGCTTTCTTT; CDR3 protein: CSGMSLTGNTEAFF; D gene: NA; clone size: NA; J gene: TRBJ1-1; V gene: TRBV29-1
CDR3 DNA: TGTGCCAGCAGCCGAGGACAGGGGCCGCGTAATGAGCAGTTCTTC; CDR3 protein: CASSRGQGPRNEQFF; D gene: TRBD1; clone size: NA; J gene: TRBJ2-1; V gene: TRBV2
CDR3 DNA: TGTGCCAGCAGCCAAGCCCAGGCCGCCGGCTACACCTTC; CDR3 protein: CASSQAQAAGYTF; D gene: NA; clone size: NA; J gene: TRBJ1-2; V gene: TRBV3-1/TRBV3-2
CDR3 DNA: TGTGCCAGCAAGGCGGGGGGCACTGAAGCTTTCTTT; CDR3 protein: CASKAGGTEAFF; D gene: NA; clone size: NA; J gene: TRBJ1-1; V gene: TRBV6-5
CDR3 DNA: TGTGCCAGCACTCCTGAGGGCCGACTTGGGGAGAACGAGCAGTACTTC; CDR3 protein: CASTPEGRLGENEQYF; D gene: NA; clone size: once; J gene: TRBJ2-7; V gene: TRBV11-1
CDR3 DNA: TGTGCCAGCAGCCCGGACAGGGTTGGCACAGATACGCAGTATTTT; CDR3 protein: CASSPDRVGTDTQYF; D gene: TRBD1; clone size: NA; J gene: TRBJ2-3; V gene: TRBV11-2
CDR3 DNA: TGTGCCAGCAGTTTTCCCGGGGCCGAAAAACTGTTTTTT; CDR3 protein: CASSFPGAEKLFF; D gene: NA; clone size: NA; J gene: TRBJ1-4; V gene: TRBV27
CDR3 DNA: TGTGCCAGCAGTCCTCTCATCGGAGAGACCCAGTACTTC; CDR3 protein: CASSPLIGETQYF; D gene: NA; clone size: NA; J gene: TRBJ2-5; V gene: TRBV12-3/TRBV12-4
CDR3 DNA: TGCGCCAGCAGCCGGGACAGTAGCACAGATACGCAGTATTTT; CDR3 protein: CASSRDSSTDTQYF; D gene: TRBD1; clone size: NA; J gene: TRBJ2-3; V gene: TRBV4-3
CDR3 DNA: TGCGCCAGCAGCTCAGTAGTAGGGAGGGGGGGCGAAGATACGCAGTATTTT; CDR3 protein: CASSSVVGRGGEDTQYF; D gene: NA; clone size: NA; J gene: TRBJ2-3; V gene: TRBV5-1
CDR3 DNA: TGTGCCAGCAGGCGACTAGTCGTGGGTCAGGGGACCCAGTACTTC; CDR3 protein: CASRRLVVGQGTQYF; D gene: NA; clone size: NA; J gene: TRBJ2-5; V gene: TRBV6-5
CDR3 DNA: TGTGCCAGCAGTGAAGGGGTGAGATATGGCTACACCTTC; CDR3 protein: CASSEGVRYGYTF; D gene: NA; clone size: NA; J gene: TRBJ1-2; V gene: TRBV6-1
CDR3 DNA: TGTGCCAGCAGTTTACCCGGGACGGCAGCCGGGGAGCTGTTTTTT; CDR3 protein: CASSLPGTAAGELFF; D gene: NA; clone size: NA; J gene: TRBJ2-2; V gene: TRBV28
CDR3 DNA: TGTGCCAGCAGCTTGGGGGCCGGGCCCAAGGAAAACACCATATATTTT; CDR3 protein: CASSLGAGPKENTIYF; D gene: NA; clone size: NA; J gene: TRBJ1-3; V gene: TRBV5-6
CDR3 DNA: TGTGCCAGCCTTTTAGAGGACAGGGGTACTGGCTACACCTTC; CDR3 protein: CASLLEDRGTGYTF; D gene: TRBD1; clone size: NA; J gene: TRBJ1-2; V gene: TRBV18
CDR3 DNA: TGCAGCGTTGAAGTAGGGACAGGGGGTACTGAAGCTTTCTTT; CDR3 protein: CSVEVGTGGTEAFF; D gene: TRBD1; clone size: NA; J gene: TRBJ1-1; V gene: TRBV29-1
CDR3 DNA: TGTGCCAGCAGTTACGGGACAGAGCCCTCCTACGAGCAGTACTTC; CDR3 protein: CASSYGTEPSYEQYF; D gene: TRBD1; clone size: NA; J gene: TRBJ2-7; V gene: TRBV6-5
CDR3 DNA: TGTGCCAGCAGCCCCCCACGAGGGAAAGTATACGAGCAGTACTTC; CDR3 protein: CASSPPRGKVYEQYF; D gene: NA; clone size: once; J gene: TRBJ2-7; V gene: TRBV11-2
CDR3 DNA: TGTGCCAGTAGTATGCGCGCGGACTACAATGAGCAGTTCTTC; CDR3 protein: CASSMRADYNEQFF; D gene: NA; clone size: NA; J gene: TRBJ2-1; V gene: TRBV19
CDR3 DNA: TGCAGCGTATTGGGGGGACAGGCCTATGAGCAGTTCTTC; CDR3 protein: CSVLGGQAYEQFF; D gene: TRBD1; clone size: once; J gene: TRBJ2-1; V gene: TRBV29-1
CDR3 DNA: TGTGCCAGCAGCTTGAGCGGGGGCCCCACCGGGGAGCTGTTTTTT; CDR3 protein: CASSLSGGPTGELFF; D gene: TRBD2; clone size: once; J gene: TRBJ2-2; V gene: TRBV5-4
CDR3 DNA: TGTGCCAGCAGCTTACAGACTCAGGGCGGAACTGAAGCTTTCTTT; CDR3 protein: CASSLQTQGGTEAFF; D gene: NA; clone size: NA; J gene: TRBJ1-1; V gene: TRBV6-6
CDR3 DNA: TGTGCCTCTATGCAGGGGGCCGAGCAGTACTTC; CDR3 protein: CASMQGAEQYF; D gene: TRBD1; clone size: NA; J gene: TRBJ2-7; V gene: TRBV28
CDR3 DNA: TGCGCCAGCAGCTTGGCCCCACCGAGTAGCGAGCAGTACTTC; CDR3 protein: CASSLAPPSSEQYF; D gene: NA; clone size: once; J gene: TRBJ2-7; V gene: TRBV5-1
CDR3 DNA: TGTGCCAGCAGTTACTTTTCGCAGACTGAAGCTTTCTTT; CDR3 protein: CASSYFSQTEAFF; D gene: NA; clone size: once; J gene: TRBJ1-1; V gene: TRBV6-2/TRBV6-3
CDR3 DNA: TGTGCCAGCAGCCGACAGGGGCTTTCGAGTGGCTACACCTTC; CDR3 protein: CASSRQGLSSGYTF; D gene: TRBD1; clone size: NA; J gene: TRBJ1-2; V gene: TRBV5-5
CDR3 DNA: TGTGCCAGCCGCATTCTAACACACACTGAAGCTTTCTTT; CDR3 protein: CASRILTHTEAFF; D gene: NA; clone size: NA; J gene: TRBJ1-1; V gene: TRBV13
CDR3 DNA: TGTGCCAGCAGTGAAGGCAGGACTGAAGCTTTCTTT; CDR3 protein: CASSEGRTEAFF; D gene: NA; clone size: NA; J gene: TRBJ1-1; V gene: TRBV6-1
CDR3 DNA: TGTGCCAGCAGCCCACGGGGGGCGGAAGATACGCAGTATTTT; CDR3 protein: CASSPRGAEDTQYF; D gene: NA; clone size: NA; J gene: TRBJ2-3; V gene: TRBV9
CDR3 DNA: TGCAGCGCCAATGTAGGGGGCTGGTCTTATGGCTACACCTTC; CDR3 protein: CSANVGGWSYGYTF; D gene: TRBD1; clone size: few; J gene: TRBJ1-2; V gene: TRBV29-1
CDR3 DNA: TGCGCCAGCAGCCTGGAAGCGGGGGGCCTAAACTTC; CDR3 protein: CASSLEAGGLNF; D gene: TRBD2; clone size: NA; J gene: TRBJ2-7; V gene: TRBV5-1
CDR3 DNA: TGTGCCACCAGTGATCCGGGACTAGCGGACTCCTACAATGAGCAGTTCTTC; CDR3 protein: CATSDPGLADSYNEQFF; D gene: TRBD2; clone size: NA; J gene: TRBJ2-1; V gene: TRBV24-1
CDR3 DNA: TGTGCCAGCTCACCGGGAGCGGGAGACTATGGCTACACCTTC; CDR3 protein: CASSPGAGDYGYTF; D gene: NA; clone size: NA; J gene: TRBJ1-2; V gene: TRBV18
CDR3 DNA: TGTGCCAGCAGCCCGACACCTTACTACTACGAGCAGTACTTC; CDR3 protein: CASSPTPYYYEQYF; D gene: NA; clone size: few; J gene: TRBJ2-7; V gene: TRBV2
CDR3 DNA: TGTGCCAGCAGGCGGGCCCTCAGCAATCAGCCCCAGCATTTT; CDR3 protein: CASRRALSNQPQHF; D gene: NA; clone size: NA; J gene: TRBJ1-5; V gene: TRBV6-5
CDR3 DNA: TGTGCCAGCAGTGAACGAGGGTCGTCTAATGAAAAACTGTTTTTT; CDR3 protein: CASSERGSSNEKLFF; D gene: NA; clone size: few; J gene: TRBJ1-4; V gene: TRBV6-1
CDR3 DNA: TGTGCCAGCAGGAACAGCGCTGGTAGTATCCAGCCCCAGCATTTT; CDR3 protein: CASRNSAGSIQPQHF; D gene: NA; clone size: NA; J gene: TRBJ1-5; V gene: TRBV2
CDR3 DNA: TGTGCCAGCAGCTTGGACAGGGGATATGGCTACACCTTC; CDR3 protein: CASSLDRGYGYTF; D gene: TRBD1; clone size: NA; J gene: TRBJ1-2; V gene: TRBV12-3/TRBV12-4
CDR3 DNA: TGTGCCAGCAGCGATAAATCGGGGGGGCTCGGTAATGAGCAGTTCTTC; CDR3 protein: CASSDKSGGLGNEQFF; D gene: TRBD2; clone size: NA; J gene: TRBJ2-1; V gene: TRBV13
CDR3 DNA: TGTGCCTGGAGTGCGGGACAGGGGTTATATGAGCAGTTCTTC; CDR3 protein: CAWSAGQGLYEQFF; D gene: TRBD1; clone size: NA; J gene: TRBJ2-1; V gene: TRBV30